This record concerns one T cell receptor (beta chain) sequence. The antigen remains unidentified. This sample stems from a study of blood T cells in healthy people across ages. Combining a sample-barcoded 5' primer with a J-beta primer mix, a second PCR ran for 7 to 11 cycles. TCRdb used MiXCR to reprocess the 5' RACE reads, holding one entry per CDR3 protein. Among about a million distinct CDR3 sequences listed, more than 30% were seen once. The study, taken as a whole, reports: Age showed a roughly linear inverse relationship with TCR beta diversity per million T cells. From one million sequenced T cells, diversity estimates were lower bounds. Without sorted subsets, naive and antigen-experienced compartments could not be conclusively compared.

Germline V lookup: CDR1 MNHEY, CDR2 SVGAGI. The length of the CDR3 is 16 residues. With V trimmed by 6 bases and J by 2 bases, 7 bases remained unmatched. Healthy individuals of Caucasian origin from Russia, aged roughly 6 to 90, served as donors. The origin of this receptor is a man aged 18 to 29 in good health. The sequencing sample was made of blood. V is TRBV6-5 and J is TRBJ2-3, with TRBD2 identical over 11 bases. The CDR3 nucleotides read TGTGCCAGCAGGAGTACTAGCGGGAGAGTCACAGATACGCAGTATTTT. Translating it yields CASRSTSGRVTDTQYF.